This TCR beta chain was recovered during a study of shared clonotypes between healthy human individuals (dated by TCRdb to the early 2020s). With respect to the entire study: A few men and two women, aged 18 to 49 years, made up the cohort. Libraries were prepared and TCR repertoires were sequenced by different laboratories using diverse techniques, in order to increase sequencing depth and limit assay-specific biases. To estimate repertoire size and how much clonotypes are shared between individuals, the study performed deep sequencing of blood TCR repertoires from a few healthy adults. Leukapheresis yielded between about 0.94 and 10 billion PBMCs per donor. For each donor, CD4 naive and CD4 memory were each given three plates, CD8 naive was given two plates, and CD8 memory was given one plate. Overall results and qualifications from the work: Larger estimated clonotype richness was generally found for naive subsets than for memory subsets. Sharing across a few donors was observed for 4.5% to 6.5% of naive CD4, about 4% of naive CD8, over 2% of memory CD4, and around 0.42% of memory CD8 clonotypes. Sampling was restricted to blood, and TCR repertoires in tissue are likely to differ from TCR repertoires in blood. Incomplete sequencing was indicated by rarefaction of sorted-subset datasets, despite the large sequencing depth. The genetic and exposure-history diversity represented was limited by the small number of donors. Compared with non-shared clonotypes, clonotypes shared by all four sorted-subset donors had higher generation probabilities. Pairwise subsampling indicated that sequencing depth was expected to affect the degree of clonotype sharing among donors.

The junction shows trimming of 4 bases on V and 6 bases on J, and the gene matches do not reach 10 bases of it. CDR1 and CDR2, per the germline V gene, are MGHRA and YSYEKL. The CDR3, cysteine through phenylalanine, is 17 amino acids long. Here the CDR3 DNA is all that survives: 51 bases in frame from base 1. This clone showed up just once. Its antigen is not yet known. No per-base quality is available; no much larger clone lies one base away. Donors were healthy HIV-negative adults with no recently reported acute infections or vaccinations. Only Caucasian adults living in Nashville, Tennessee, USA were represented among the donors. CD4+ T cells were enriched through magnetic negative selection, after which naive cells were positively selected on CD45RA and the remaining negative fraction served as the memory subset. Blood was collected by leukapheresis, and PBMCs were isolated by Ficoll-Histopaque density gradient centrifugation and then cryopreserved in liquid nitrogen vapor phase. Analytical flow cytometry was used to check the purity and quantity of every magnetically sorted T cell population. From each sorted fraction, genomic DNA was isolated and quantified by UV absorbance on a Nanodrop 2000c.

Using the deep immunoSEQ assay, multiplex PCR amplified TCR CDR3 regions from genomic DNA. Genomic DNA extracted from each cell subset was distributed evenly over all wells of several immunoSEQ 96-well plates, and each plate served as one replicate. For sorted subsets, 150 to 250 ng genomic DNA, equal to some 30,000 T cell genomes, was loaded into each replicate PCR. Purified libraries were measured with a Qubit 3.0 fluorometer, size-checked on a Bioanalyzer 2100, and measured again with the KAPA Library Quantification kit. Every immunoSEQ 96-well plate was sequenced on a separate single-read 150-cycle Illumina NextSeq 550 flow cell. Turning to the authors' computational methods: Because the immunoSEQ output included only junctional sequences and no quality scores, the filtering could not be the same as the filtering used for full-length reads. Sequences were annotated with PyIR, a Python wrapper for IgBLAST v1.9, using IMGT germline references to assign V/J genes and CDR3. Reads were removed for weak V/J assignments (E-value above 1e-6), missing CDR3, stop codons, out-of-frame junctions, or ambiguous translated residues. V3J clonotypes were defined by identical inferred V gene, J gene, and CDR3 amino acid sequence. To compute the percentage overlap between repertoires, the number of shared unique clonotypes was divided by the size of the smaller repertoire. RTK rarefaction, the Chao1 estimator, and Recon v2.1 estimates of unobserved clonotypes were used to assess repertoire richness. Generation probabilities were computed with OLGA for all TCRbeta clonotypes obtained by the gDNA method from four donors. Here the immuneACCESS table is served through TCRdb, limited to in-frame sequences with V and J called. Missing clones are a known gap in these copies; in checked studies unresolved V genes cover under half, and the rest lacks a known reason. V and J calls and clone size are copied from that table; D and trimming were computed from the DNA. This sample holds fewer than 2.5 million clones; more than 85% were observed only once. Approximately 0.35% of the sample is in the top ten clones.

What was sequenced was naive CD4+ T cells from PBMCs. This specimen's cell subset or site label, per the study, means: CD45RA+ positively selected. Here the chain combines TRBV4-1 and TRBJ2-2, and 11 junction bases match TRBD1. This TCR derives from a man between 18 and 29 years old in good health. Some clones in this sample may be carry-over from other donors' samples. The nucleotides are TGCGCCAGCAGCCCCATCTCCAGGACAGGGGGCTCCGGGGAGCTGTTTTTT. Its product reads: CASSPISRTGGSGELFF.